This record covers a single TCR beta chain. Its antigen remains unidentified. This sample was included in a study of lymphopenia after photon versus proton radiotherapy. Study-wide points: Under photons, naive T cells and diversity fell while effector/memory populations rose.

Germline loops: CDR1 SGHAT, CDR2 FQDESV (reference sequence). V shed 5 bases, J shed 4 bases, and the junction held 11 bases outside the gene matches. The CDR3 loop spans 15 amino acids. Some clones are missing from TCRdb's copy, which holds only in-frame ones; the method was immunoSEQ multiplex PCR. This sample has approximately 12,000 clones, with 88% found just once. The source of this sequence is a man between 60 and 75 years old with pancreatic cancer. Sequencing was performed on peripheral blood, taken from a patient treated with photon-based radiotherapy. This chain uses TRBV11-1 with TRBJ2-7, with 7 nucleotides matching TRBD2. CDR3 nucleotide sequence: TGTGCCAGCAGCCTCGGGGGAGGGGAAGGATACGAGCAGTACTTC. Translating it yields CASSLGGGEGYEQYF.